This TCR beta chain was captured by sequencing in a study of shared clonotypes between healthy human individuals. Study results and limitations: The rarefaction results pointed to incomplete sorted-subset sequencing despite large depth. In several donors, around 5% of naive CD4 clonotypes appeared in common.

Investigators spread the genomic DNA of each subset evenly over several immunoSEQ plates. Original methodology: ImmunoSEQ output lacked quality scores and full-length reads, limiting matched filtering. Only in-frame clones appear in the TCRdb table, and some are missing; sequencing was by immunoSEQ multiplex PCR. Clonal size and the V and J genes are those of that table, whereas D and trimming came from the DNA. Among 2 million to 3 million clones listed, over 85% were seen once. A word on this clone: Its antigen is not known.

CDR1 and CDR2 (germline): SGHRS, YFSETQ. This CDR3 is 15 amino acids long. J gave up 7 bases and V 4 bases, and 10 bases lay outside the gene matches. This clonotype was sampled from a man aged 18 to 30 in good health. Some clones in this sample may be carry-over from other donors' samples. The sample consisted of naive CD4+ T cells from PBMCs. Subset given: CD45RA+ positively selected. The chain combines TRBV5-1 with TRBJ1-2, with TRBD1 matching 10 bases. The CDR3 protein is CASSPETGGATGYTF. The CDR3 DNA reads TGCGCCAGCAGCCCCGAGACAGGGGGCGCGACTGGCTACACCTTC. Combining the CDR3 with reference TRBV5-1 and TRBJ1-2 gives the whole variable domain KAGVTQTPRYLIKTRGQQVTLSCSPISGHRSVSWYQQTPGQGLQFLFEYFSETQRNKGNFPGRFSGRQFSNSRSEMNVSTLELGDSALYLCASSPETGGATGYTFGSGTRLTVV.